This record looks at one T cell receptor (beta chain) sequence and its context. In its sample, this clonotype was seen a few times. Its recognized antigen is unknown. Base qualities were left out, and no much larger clone turns up one base away. This sample was taken from a study of T-cell reconstitution after alpha-beta-depleted transplantation in children (TCRdb year 2016). Background on the whole study: T-cell immune reconstitution after TCRalphabeta/CD19-depleted allogeneic hematopoietic cell transplantation in children was quantitatively tracked in the study by means of TCR repertoire profiling.

V lost 3 bases and J lost 2 bases; the stretch between them is 10 bases long. From the cysteine through the phenylalanine, the CDR3 covers 14 amino acids. The CDR3 DNA has 42 bases and is translated from base 1. CDR1 and CDR2 are read off the germline V gene as MGHRA and YSYEKL. Libraries were built with PCR. Sequencing used an Illumina HiSeq 2500. TCR library preparation used molecular barcoding, with unique molecular identifiers applied to normalize quantification of the TCRbeta repertoire. TCRdb reworked the public reads: Q25 trimming with fastp, MiXCR clone assembly, productive beta chains retained. Each entry is one CDR3 protein sequence, shown with its most common DNA and genes. For this sample the table gives about 340,000 distinct CDR3 sequences, of which 10% to 13% were detected only once. The ten biggest clones cover 2% to 3% of the sample.

Sequenced material: PBMCs from the stem cell graft donor, taken from the stem cell graft. The receptor comes from a human donor who donated a stem cell graft to a child with acute lymphoblastic leukemia. The rearrangement combines TRBV4-1 with TRBJ2-5, with no D gene named confidently. The CDR3 loop reads CASSQRLLQETQYF. The DNA is TGCGCCAGCAGCCAGAGACTGTTACAAGAGACCCAGTACTTC.